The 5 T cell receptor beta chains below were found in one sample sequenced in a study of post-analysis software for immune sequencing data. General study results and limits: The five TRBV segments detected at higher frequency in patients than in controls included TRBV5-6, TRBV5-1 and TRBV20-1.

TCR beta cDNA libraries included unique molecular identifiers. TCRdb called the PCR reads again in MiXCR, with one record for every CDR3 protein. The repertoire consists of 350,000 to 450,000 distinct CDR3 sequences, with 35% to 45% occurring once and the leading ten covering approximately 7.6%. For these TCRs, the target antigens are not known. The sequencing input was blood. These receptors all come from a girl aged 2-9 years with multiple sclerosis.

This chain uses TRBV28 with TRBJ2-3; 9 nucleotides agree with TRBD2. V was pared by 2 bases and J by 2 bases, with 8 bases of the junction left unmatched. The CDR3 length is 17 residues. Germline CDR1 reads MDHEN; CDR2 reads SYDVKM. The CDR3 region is CASSLGRLAGPTDTQYF. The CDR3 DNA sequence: TGTGCCAGCAGTTTAGGCCGGCTAGCGGGACCCACAGATACGCAGTATTTT.

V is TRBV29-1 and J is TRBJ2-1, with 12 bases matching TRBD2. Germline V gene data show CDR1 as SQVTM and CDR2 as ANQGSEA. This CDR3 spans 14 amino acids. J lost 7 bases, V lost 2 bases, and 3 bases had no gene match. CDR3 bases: TGCAGCGTTGAACCGACTAGCGGGAGTAATGAGCAGTTCTTC. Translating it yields CSVEPTSGSNEQFF.

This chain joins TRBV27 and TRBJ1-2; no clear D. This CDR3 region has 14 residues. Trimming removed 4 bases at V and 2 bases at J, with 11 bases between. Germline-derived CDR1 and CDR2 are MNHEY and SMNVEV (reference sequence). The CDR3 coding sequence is TGTGCCAGCAGTTCTGAATTTGGGAACTATGGCTACACCTTC. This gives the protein CASSSEFGNYGYTF.

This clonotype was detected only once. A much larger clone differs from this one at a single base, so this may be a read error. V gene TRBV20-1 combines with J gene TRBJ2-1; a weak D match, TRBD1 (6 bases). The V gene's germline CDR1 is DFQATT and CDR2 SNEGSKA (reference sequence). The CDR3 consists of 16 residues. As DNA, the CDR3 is TGCAGTGCTAGAGAACACAGGGTCTGGGCCTACGATGAGCAGTTCTTC. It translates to CSAREHRVWAYDEQFF.

The CDR3 protein is CASSPRTAVNTEAFF. The CDR3 DNA is TGTGCCAGCAGCCCTAGGACAGCGGTGAACACTGAAGCTTTCTTT. The V and J genes are TRBV7-9 and TRBJ1-1; the D gene is possibly TRBD1 (6 bases). The CDR3 consists of 15 residues. Germline V gene lookup returns CDR1 SEHNR and CDR2 FQNEAQ (reference sequence). Trimming removed 5 bases from V and 0 bases from J, with 13 bases in between.